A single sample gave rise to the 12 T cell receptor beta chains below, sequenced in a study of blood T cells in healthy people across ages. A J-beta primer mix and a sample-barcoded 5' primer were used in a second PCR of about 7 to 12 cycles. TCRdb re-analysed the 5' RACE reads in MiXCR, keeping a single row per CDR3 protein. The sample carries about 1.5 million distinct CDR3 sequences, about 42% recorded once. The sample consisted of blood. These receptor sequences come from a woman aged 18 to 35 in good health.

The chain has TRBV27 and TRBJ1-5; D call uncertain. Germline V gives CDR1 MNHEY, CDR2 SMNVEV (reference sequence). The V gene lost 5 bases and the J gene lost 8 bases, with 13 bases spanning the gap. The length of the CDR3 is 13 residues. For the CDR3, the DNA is TGTGCCAGCAGTGTCGGAGGGCGTAAGCCCCAGCATTTT. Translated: CASSVGGRKPQHF.

DNA for the CDR3: TGTGCCAGCAGCTTAACTACTAGCGGAATCCCCACAGATACGCAGTATTTT. Translation gives CASSLTTSGIPTDTQYF. This chain joins TRBV7-2 and TRBJ2-3; TRBD2 aligns across 8 bases. The germline V gene has CDR1 SGHTA and CDR2 FQGNSA. The V segment lost 2 bases and the J segment 2 bases; nucleotides outside the gene matches: 9. The CDR3 extends over 17 amino acids.

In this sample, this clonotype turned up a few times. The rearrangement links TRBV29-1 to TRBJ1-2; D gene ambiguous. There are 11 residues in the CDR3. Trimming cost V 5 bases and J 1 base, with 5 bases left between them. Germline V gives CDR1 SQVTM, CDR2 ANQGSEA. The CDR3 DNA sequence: TGCAGCGTTAGTGGTAACTATGGCTACACCTTC. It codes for CSVSGNYGYTF.

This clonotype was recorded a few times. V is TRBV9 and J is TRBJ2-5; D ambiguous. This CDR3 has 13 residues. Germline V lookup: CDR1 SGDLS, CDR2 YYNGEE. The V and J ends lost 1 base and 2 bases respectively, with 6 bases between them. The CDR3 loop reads CASSVSSQETQYF. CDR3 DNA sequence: TGTGCCAGCAGCGTATCTAGTCAAGAGACCCAGTACTTC.

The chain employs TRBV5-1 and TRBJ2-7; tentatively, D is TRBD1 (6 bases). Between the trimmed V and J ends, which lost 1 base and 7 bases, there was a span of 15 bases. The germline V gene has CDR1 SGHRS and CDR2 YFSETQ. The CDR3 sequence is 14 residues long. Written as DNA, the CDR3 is TGCGCCAGCAGCTTGAGACAGGCGGACAATGAGCAGTACTTC. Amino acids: CASSLRQADNEQYF.

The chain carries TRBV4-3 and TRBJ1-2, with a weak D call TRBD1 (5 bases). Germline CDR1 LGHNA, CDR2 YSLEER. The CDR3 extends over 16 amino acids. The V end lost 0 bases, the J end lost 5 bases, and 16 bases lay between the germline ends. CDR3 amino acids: CASSQDRAGTGYGYTF. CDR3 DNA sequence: TGCGCCAGCAGCCAAGATCGGGCAGGGACTGGGTATGGCTACACCTTC.

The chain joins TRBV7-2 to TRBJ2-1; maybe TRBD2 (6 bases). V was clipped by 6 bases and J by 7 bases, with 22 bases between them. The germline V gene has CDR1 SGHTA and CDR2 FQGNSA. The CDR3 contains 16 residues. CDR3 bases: TGTGCCAGCAGTCTAGGGAGCGGAGGGCATAGGAATGAGCAGTTCTTC. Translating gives CASSLGSGGHRNEQFF. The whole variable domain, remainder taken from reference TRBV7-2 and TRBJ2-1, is GAGVSQSPSNKVTEKGKDVELRCDPISGHTALYWYRQSLGQGLEFLIYFQGNSAPDKSGLPSDRFSAERTGGSVSTLTIQRTQQEDSAVYLCASSLGSGGHRNEQFFGPGTRLTVL.

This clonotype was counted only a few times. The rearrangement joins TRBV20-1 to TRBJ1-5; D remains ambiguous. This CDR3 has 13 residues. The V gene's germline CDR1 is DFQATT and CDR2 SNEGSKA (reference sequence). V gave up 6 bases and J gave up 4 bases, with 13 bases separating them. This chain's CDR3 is CSAIPSRNQPQHF. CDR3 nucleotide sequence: TGCAGTGCCATCCCCAGTCGGAATCAGCCCCAGCATTTT.

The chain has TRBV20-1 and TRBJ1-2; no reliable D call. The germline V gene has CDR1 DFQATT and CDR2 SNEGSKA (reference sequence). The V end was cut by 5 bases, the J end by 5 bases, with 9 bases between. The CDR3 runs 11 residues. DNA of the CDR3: TGCAGTGCTTCACGCCATTATGGCTACACCTTC. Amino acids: CSASRHYGYTF.

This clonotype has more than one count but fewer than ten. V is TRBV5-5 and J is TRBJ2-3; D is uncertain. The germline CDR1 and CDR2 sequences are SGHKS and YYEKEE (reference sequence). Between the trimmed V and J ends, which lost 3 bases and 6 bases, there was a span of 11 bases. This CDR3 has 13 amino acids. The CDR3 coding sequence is TGTGCCAGCAGCTCCGACCGGTGGGATACGCAGTATTTT. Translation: CASSSDRWDTQYF.

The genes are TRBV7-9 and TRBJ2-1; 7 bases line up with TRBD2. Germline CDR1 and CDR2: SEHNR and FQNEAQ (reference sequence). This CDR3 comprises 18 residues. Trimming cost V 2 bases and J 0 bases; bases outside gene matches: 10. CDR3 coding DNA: TGTGCCAGCAGCTTAAAATTTGGCGGGAGCTCCTCCTACAATGAGCAGTTCTTC. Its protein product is CASSLKFGGSSSYNEQFF.

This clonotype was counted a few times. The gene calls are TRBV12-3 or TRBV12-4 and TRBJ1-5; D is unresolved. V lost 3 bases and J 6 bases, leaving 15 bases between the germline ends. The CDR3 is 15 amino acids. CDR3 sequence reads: CASSLRIGPPQPQHF. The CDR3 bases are TGTGCCAGCAGTTTGAGGATAGGGCCCCCTCAGCCCCAGCATTTT.